The following is a TCR beta chain sequence with its context. Its antigen remains unidentified. The primer mix had 60 Vbeta and 13 Jbeta primers. Profiling relied on immunoSEQ multiplex PCR, and the TCRdb table lists in-frame clones only, not all of them. This sample carries over 150,000 clones, 80% to 90% of them seen once, and the ten largest clones take about 2.4%. The entry originates in a study of cytomegalovirus exposure and HLA in healthy donors. Study-wide points: Reports credit the classifier with highly specific, highly sensitive diagnosis of cytomegalovirus status. Later findings reportedly placed an Asian-associated ancestry cluster below the approximately 630-donor mean for N-insertions.

CDR3 length equals 14 residues. V lost 5 bases, J lost 2 bases, and 5 bases stayed unmatched. From germline, CDR1 is MNHNS and CDR2 SASEGT. V is TRBV6-1 and J is TRBJ2-7, with TRBD1 matching 8 bases. The sample comprised PBMCs. This TCR came from a male donor in good health and CMV-seronegative. The DNA of the CDR3 is TGTGCCAGCAGTCAGGTCAGGGGGCCCTACGAGCAGTACTTC. Its protein is CASSQVRGPYEQYF.